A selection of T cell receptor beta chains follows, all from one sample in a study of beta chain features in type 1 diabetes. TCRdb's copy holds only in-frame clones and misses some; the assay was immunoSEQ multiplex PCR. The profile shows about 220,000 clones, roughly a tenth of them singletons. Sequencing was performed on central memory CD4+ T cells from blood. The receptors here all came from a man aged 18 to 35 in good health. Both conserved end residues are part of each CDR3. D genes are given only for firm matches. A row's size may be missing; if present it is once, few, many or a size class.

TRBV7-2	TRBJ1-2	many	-	TGTGCCAGCAGCTTAGAAGAAGCAGTAAGAGGCTACACCTTC	CASSLEEAVRGYTF
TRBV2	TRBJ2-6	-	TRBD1	TGTGCCAGCAGGGGGGACAGGGCTGGGGCCAACGTCCTGACTTTC	CASRGDRAGANVLTF
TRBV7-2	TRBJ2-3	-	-	TGTGCCAGCAGCTTATTCAGACAGGCTAAGTTTAGCACAGATACGCAGTATTTT	CASSLFRQAKFSTDTQYF
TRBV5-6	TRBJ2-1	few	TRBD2	TGTGCCAGCAGCTTACCCTGGGCTAGCGGTTACAATGAGCAGTTCTTC	CASSLPWASGYNEQFF
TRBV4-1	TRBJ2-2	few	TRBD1	TGCGCCAGCAGCCCGCAGGGGGCGCGGATCACCGGGGAGCTGTTTTTT	CASSPQGARITGELFF
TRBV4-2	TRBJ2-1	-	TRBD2	TGTGCCAGCAGCCAAGTAGGCGGGAGGCACAATGAGCAGTTCTTC	CASSQVGGRHNEQFF
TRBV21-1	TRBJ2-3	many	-	TGTGCCAGCAGCAAAGGGCTGGCGGGAGGGAAGACAGATACGCAGTATTTT	CASSKGLAGGKTDTQYF
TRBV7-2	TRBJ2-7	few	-	TGTGCCAGCATGTCTTCCGGGACCTACGAGCAGTACTTC	CASMSSGTYEQYF
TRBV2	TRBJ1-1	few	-	TGTGCCAGCAAGGCAGTAGCATGGAACACTGAAGCTTTCTTT	CASKAVAWNTEAFF
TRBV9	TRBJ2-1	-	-	TGTGCCAGCAGCGCGCCCCGTGGGGACTTCATCTACAATGAGCAGTTCTTC	CASSAPRGDFIYNEQFF
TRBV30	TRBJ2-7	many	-	TGTGCCTGGAGTGTACCAGCTAGCGCCGTCTCCTACGAGCAGTACTTC	CAWSVPASAVSYEQYF
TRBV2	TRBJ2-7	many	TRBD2	TGTGCCAGCAGTTACGAGAGGACTAGCTGGGACGCTTACGAGCAGTACTTC	CASSYERTSWDAYEQYF
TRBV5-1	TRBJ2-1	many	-	TGCGCCAGCAAAGAGGATAACGACAATGAGCAGTTCTTC	CASKEDNDNEQFF
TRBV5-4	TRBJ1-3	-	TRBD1	TGTGCCAGCAGCACAAGACAGGGAGAGGCTGGAAACACCATATATTTT	CASSTRQGEAGNTIYF
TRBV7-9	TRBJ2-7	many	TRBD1	TGTGCCAGCAGCTTAGACAGGACAGGTAACGAGCAGTACTTC	CASSLDRTGNEQYF
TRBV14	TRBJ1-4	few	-	TGTGCCAGCAGCCGGAGGAAGGAAGTCGGTGAAAAACTGTTTTTT	CASSRRKEVGEKLFF
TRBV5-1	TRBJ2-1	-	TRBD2	TGCGCCAGCAGGGGAACTAGCGTATACAATGAGCAGTTCTTC	CASRGTSVYNEQFF
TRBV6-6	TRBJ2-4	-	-	TGTGCCAGCACCCAGGACCTAGCCAAAAACATTCAGTACTTC	CASTQDLAKNIQYF